The 22 T cell receptor beta chains presented below share a single source sample, sequenced in a study of CD8+CD57+ T cells in acquired aplastic anemia. Patients sequenced had flow cytometry evidence of CD8+CD57+ cell expansion. Profiling that covered TCR beta VDJ and CDR3 relied on genomic DNA as its template. TCRdb used MiXCR to reprocess the reads, holding one entry per CDR3 protein. Here the sample spans approximately 180,000 distinct CDR3 sequences, nearly 65% being singletons. Sequences were obtained from sorted CD4+, CD8+, or CD8+CD57+ T cells (not recorded which) from PBMCs. The receptor set was obtained from a human donor with aplastic anemia.

V gene TRBV20-1 combines with J gene TRBJ2-1; 8 nucleotides line up with TRBD1. Germline CDR1 and CDR2: DFQATT and SNEGSKA (reference sequence). The CDR3 totals 12 residues. Trimming at V came to 3 bases and at J to 10 bases, leaving 5 bases not matched to a gene. The CDR3 sequence: CSARTGAREQFF. The CDR3 nucleotides read TGCAGTGCTAGGACAGGGGCTCGAGAGCAGTTCTTC.

This clonotype was observed a few times. The V call is TRBV30, the J call TRBJ2-3; TRBD1 might be the D (6 bases). The germline V and J ends were trimmed by 4 bases and 0 bases, with 8 bases remaining between them. The CDR3 loop spans 13 amino acids. Germline loops: CDR1 GTSNPN, CDR2 SVGIG (reference sequence). The CDR3 reads CAWTGASTDTQYF. Written as DNA, the CDR3 is TGTGCCTGGACAGGGGCCAGCACAGATACGCAGTATTTT.

The chain uses TRBV27 and TRBJ2-3, with TRBD2 matching over 13 bases. CDR3 length equals 17 residues. V dropped 6 bases and J dropped 2; count of bases not matched to a gene: 8. Germline V lookup: CDR1 MNHEY, CDR2 SMNVEV (reference sequence). The CDR3 sequence: CASSQGTSGALTDTQYF. The CDR3 DNA sequence: TGTGCCAGCAGCCAAGGGACTAGCGGGGCTCTCACAGATACGCAGTATTTT.

This clonotype was found once. The CDR3 nucleotides read TGTGCCAGCAGCGCAAGGAGGGACAGCGGAGATGGCTACACCTTC. Its protein product is CASSARRDSGDGYTF. V gene TRBV4-2 combines with J gene TRBJ1-2, with TRBD1 identical over 7 bases. CDR3 length: 15 residues. Unmatched junction bases numbered 12, after V lost 5 bases and J lost 6 bases. CDR1 and CDR2 (germline): LGHNA, YNFKEQ.

This chain joins TRBV20-1 and TRBJ2-3; no clear D. The CDR3 length is 12 residues. Germline V CDR1 and CDR2: DFQATT, SNEGSKA (reference sequence). V gave up 2 bases and J gave up 6 bases, with 9 bases separating them. In DNA, the CDR3 is TGCAGTGCTAGACGACTCGCGGATACGCAGTATTTT. Translation gives CSARRLADTQYF.

This clonotype was counted at least ten times. The J gene is TRBJ1-5, the V gene TRBV13, with a possible D match to TRBD1 (6 bases). CDR3 length: 14 residues. In germline, CDR1 is PRHDT, CDR2 FYEKMQ (reference sequence). The V gene lost 0 bases and the J gene lost 4 bases, with 7 bases spanning the gap. The CDR3 reads CASSLGTGNQPQHF. Here the CDR3 DNA reads TGTGCCAGCAGCTTAGGGACAGGTAATCAGCCCCAGCATTTT.

In its sample, this clonotype was seen many times. This chain connects TRBV10-3 to TRBJ2-1, with D perhaps matching TRBD2 (6 bases). V was shortened by 0 bases and J by 8 bases, with 20 bases between the two germline ends. From germline, CDR1 is ENHRY and CDR2 SYGVKD. The CDR3 is 17 amino acids. CDR3 sequence: CAISESFAEAGIDEQFF. The CDR3 coding sequence is TGTGCCATCAGTGAGTCGTTCGCGGAGGCGGGAATAGATGAGCAGTTCTTC.

This clonotype was seen at least ten times. The chain's CDR3 is CASSLGGQGTYEQYF. The CDR3 nucleotides are TGTGCCAGCAGTTTAGGGGGACAGGGTACGTACGAGCAGTACTTC. The rearrangement uses TRBV12-3 or TRBV12-4 and TRBJ2-7; 9 nucleotides align to TRBD1. The CDR3 consists of 15 residues. Losses at the gene ends were 1 base for V and 4 bases for J; bases not matched to a gene: 5.

In this sample, this clonotype turned up many times. The chain combines TRBV19 with TRBJ2-7, with 14 bases lining up with TRBD2. The length of the CDR3 is 15 residues. Germline CDR1 reads LNHDA; CDR2 reads SQIVND (reference sequence). The V gene end was trimmed by 9 bases and the J gene end by 3 bases; junction bases not matched to a gene: 7. The CDR3 sequence: CASRLTSGGDYEQYF. The DNA for the CDR3 is TGTGCCAGCCGGCTGACTAGCGGGGGGGACTACGAGCAGTACTTC.

CDR3 nucleotide sequence: TGTGCCAGCAGCGTCACAGGGGCGAATTCACCCCTCCACTTT. This gives the protein CASSVTGANSPLHF. V is TRBV14 and J is TRBJ1-6; TRBD1 aligns across 7 bases. Germline CDR1 is SGHDN and CDR2 is FVKESK. V gave up 5 bases and J gave up 7 bases; unmatched junction bases: 5. The CDR3 loop spans 14 amino acids.

The chain couples TRBV7-2 to TRBJ2-7, with D tentatively TRBD1 (6 bases). V lost 5 bases and J 1 base, leaving 12 bases between the germline ends. Germline CDR1 SGHTA, CDR2 FQGNSA. The length of the CDR3 is 14 residues. The CDR3, as DNA: TGTGCCAGCAGCCCAGGGGCGAGATCCTACGAGCAGTACTTC. Its protein product is CASSPGARSYEQYF.

V and J are TRBV10-3 and TRBJ2-7, with a weak D call TRBD1 (6 bases). The CDR3 covers 14 residues. CDR1 and CDR2 (germline): ENHRY, SYGVKD. V dropped 7 bases and J dropped 5 bases, with 18 bases sitting between them. CDR3 amino acids: CAITSNRVVDEQYF. CDR3 bases: TGTGCCATCACTTCGAACAGGGTGGTCGACGAGCAGTACTTC.

The CDR3 sequence: CATSGPVALGADEQFF. The CDR3 DNA is TGTGCCACCAGTGGTCCTGTAGCGCTCGGGGCCGATGAGCAGTTCTTC. The chain is built from TRBV24-1 and TRBJ2-1; D could derive from TRBD1 or TRBD2 (5 bases each). Germline V gene lookup returns CDR1 KGHDR and CDR2 SFDVKD. With 5 bases removed from V and 8 bases from J, the gap between germline ends came to 21 bases. This CDR3 has 16 residues.

The J gene is TRBJ2-1, the V gene TRBV20-1; TRBD2 matches 14 bases. V was pared by 1 base and J by 8 bases, with 7 bases of the junction left unmatched. There are 16 residues in the CDR3. Germline V lookup: CDR1 DFQATT, CDR2 SNEGSKA (reference sequence). The chain's CDR3 is CSARGTSGRLTDEQFF. The CDR3 DNA is TGCAGTGCTAGAGGGACTAGCGGGAGGCTTACCGATGAGCAGTTCTTC.

This clonotype was found many times. This CDR3 is CASSAGLAGDDGELFF. The DNA for the CDR3 is TGTGCCAGCAGCGCTGGACTAGCGGGGGATGACGGGGAGCTGTTTTTT. V usage is TRBV7-9 and J usage is TRBJ2-2; 13 positions agree with TRBD2. Per the germline V gene, CDR1 is SEHNR and CDR2 is FQNEAQ (reference sequence). Germline trimming cut 5 bases from V and 7 bases from J; bases unmatched to any gene: 7. This CDR3 region has 16 residues.

The chain combines TRBV10-3 with TRBJ2-1; TRBD2 is a possible D gene (6 bases). The germline V gene has CDR1 ENHRY and CDR2 SYGVKD. This CDR3 is 15 amino acids long. Trimming stripped 6 bases from V and 6 bases from J, with 18 bases between. As DNA, the CDR3 is TGTGCCATCAGGGACCGCAGCGGGTCGGTCAATGAGCAGTTCTTC. Protein: CAIRDRSGSVNEQFF.

The chain combines TRBV7-2 with TRBJ2-3; 7 bases are a match to TRBD2. The length of the CDR3 is 17 residues. The germline gives CDR1 SGHTA, CDR2 FQGNSA. The V segment lost 1 base and the J segment 1 base; nucleotides outside the gene matches: 8. The CDR3 DNA follows: TGTGCCAGCAGCTTAGGCGGGAGCGGGTTTGGCACAGATACGCAGTATTTT. Protein product: CASSLGGSGFGTDTQYF.

This clonotype showed up many times. This rearrangement joins TRBV4-1 to TRBJ1-1; the D gene is possibly TRBD1 (6 bases). The V gene's germline CDR1 is MGHRA and CDR2 YSYEKL. The V and J ends lost 6 bases and 1 base respectively, with 18 bases between them. This CDR3 spans 16 amino acids. CDR3 nucleotides: TGCGCCAGCAGGCAGAGCGAGGGGGAGAAGAACACTGAAGCTTTCTTT. Its translation is CASRQSEGEKNTEAFF.

This rearrangement joins TRBV7-9 to TRBJ1-4; no clear D gene. This CDR3 has 14 residues. V lost 1 base to trimming and J lost 5 bases, with 8 bases between them. The germline CDR1 and CDR2 sequences are SEHNR and FQNEAQ (reference sequence). CDR3 coding DNA: TGTGCCAGCAGCTTAGTTGTCAGCAATGAAAAACTGTTTTTT. It is translated as CASSLVVSNEKLFF.

The V and J genes are TRBV5-1 and TRBJ2-3; TRBD1 matches 7 bases. J was trimmed by 1 base and V by 7 bases; bases with no gene match: 3. The CDR3 is 13 amino acids. CDR1 SGHRS and CDR2 YFSETQ come from the germline V gene. The CDR3 region has the DNA TGCGCCAGCTCTACAGGGGGCACAGATACGCAGTATTTT. Its translation is CASSTGGTDTQYF.

The gene calls are TRBV7-8 and TRBJ1-2; 12 bases are shared with TRBD1. CDR3 length: 14 residues. Germline loops: CDR1 SGHVS, CDR2 FQNEAQ. V lost 4 bases to trimming and J lost 8 bases; unmatched junction nucleotides: 5. CDR3 protein: CASSYGTGGDGYTF. For the CDR3, the DNA is TGTGCCAGCAGCTACGGGACAGGGGGCGACGGCTACACCTTC.

This clonotype was observed many times. The chain couples TRBV7-9 to TRBJ2-1, with D perhaps TRBD2 (6 bases). The CDR3 extends over 13 amino acids. Trimming left V 0 bases short and J 9 bases short, with 9 bases between. Germline V gene lookup returns CDR1 SEHNR and CDR2 FQNEAQ (reference sequence). The CDR3 spells CASSLAGGIEQFF. The CDR3 nucleotides read TGTGCCAGCAGCTTAGCGGGGGGTATTGAGCAGTTCTTC.